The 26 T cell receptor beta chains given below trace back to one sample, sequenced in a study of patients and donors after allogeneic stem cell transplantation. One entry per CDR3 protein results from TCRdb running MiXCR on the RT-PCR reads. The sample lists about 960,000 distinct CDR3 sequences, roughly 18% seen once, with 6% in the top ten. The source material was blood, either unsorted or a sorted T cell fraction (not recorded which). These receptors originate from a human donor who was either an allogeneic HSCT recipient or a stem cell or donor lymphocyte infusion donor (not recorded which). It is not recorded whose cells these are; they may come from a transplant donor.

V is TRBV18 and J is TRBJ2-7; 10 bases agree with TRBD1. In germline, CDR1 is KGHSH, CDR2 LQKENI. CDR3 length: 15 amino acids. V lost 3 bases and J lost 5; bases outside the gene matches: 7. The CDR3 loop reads CASSPPGQGLHEQYF. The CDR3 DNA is TGTGCCAGCTCACCTCCGGGACAGGGGTTACACGAGCAGTACTTC.

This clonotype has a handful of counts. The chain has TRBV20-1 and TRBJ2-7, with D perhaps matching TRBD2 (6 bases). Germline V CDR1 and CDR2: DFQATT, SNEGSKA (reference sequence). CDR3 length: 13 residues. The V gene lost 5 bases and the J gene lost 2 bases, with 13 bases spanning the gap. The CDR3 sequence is CSAPLGGTYEQYF. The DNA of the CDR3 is TGCAGTGCTCCCCTCGGGGGAACCTACGAGCAGTACTTC.

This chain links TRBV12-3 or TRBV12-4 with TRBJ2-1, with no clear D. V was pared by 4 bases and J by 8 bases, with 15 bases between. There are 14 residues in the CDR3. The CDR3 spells CASSSMKVGDEQFF. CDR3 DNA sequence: TGTGCCAGCAGTTCGATGAAGGTGGGCGATGAGCAGTTCTTC.

This CDR3 is CASSSMGEEPLHF. The CDR3 DNA is TGTGCCAGCAGCTCCATGGGGGAGGAACCCCTCCACTTT. This chain links TRBV7-9 with TRBJ1-6; TRBD1 might be the D (5 bases). Between the trimmed V and J ends, which lost 4 bases and 12 bases, there was a span of 13 bases. The CDR3 is made up of 13 amino acids. CDR1 and CDR2 from the germline V gene are SEHNR and FQNEAQ (reference sequence).

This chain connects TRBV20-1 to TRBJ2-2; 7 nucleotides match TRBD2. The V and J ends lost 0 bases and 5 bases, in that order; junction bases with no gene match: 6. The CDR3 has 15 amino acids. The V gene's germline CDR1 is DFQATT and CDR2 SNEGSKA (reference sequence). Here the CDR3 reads CSARDLRAGTGELFF. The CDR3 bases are TGCAGTGCTAGAGATCTGAGAGCGGGGACCGGGGAGCTGTTTTTT.

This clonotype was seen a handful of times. The CDR3 coding sequence is TGTGCCATCGGGACAAGGGGTAGCAATCAGCCCCAGCATTTT. Its protein product is CAIGTRGSNQPQHF. This chain uses TRBV10-3 with TRBJ1-5, with D possibly TRBD1 on 6 matching bases. Germline V gene data show CDR1 as ENHRY and CDR2 as SYGVKD. The CDR3 is 14 amino acids. V was clipped by 8 bases and J by 0 bases, with 11 bases between them.

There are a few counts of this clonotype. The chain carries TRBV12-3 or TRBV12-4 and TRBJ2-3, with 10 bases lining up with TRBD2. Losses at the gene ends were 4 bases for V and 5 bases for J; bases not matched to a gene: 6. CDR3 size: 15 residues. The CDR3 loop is CASSSRTSGRDTQYF. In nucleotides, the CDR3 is TGTGCCAGCAGTTCACGGACTAGCGGCCGAGATACGCAGTATTTT.

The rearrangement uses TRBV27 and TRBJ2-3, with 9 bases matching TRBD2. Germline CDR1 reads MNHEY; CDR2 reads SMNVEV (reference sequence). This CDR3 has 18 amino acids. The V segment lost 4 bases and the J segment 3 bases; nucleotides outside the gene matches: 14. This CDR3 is CASSSAGGGSFRTDTQYF. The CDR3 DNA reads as TGTGCCAGCAGTTCCGCGGGGGGGGGATCTTTCAGGACAGATACGCAGTATTTT.

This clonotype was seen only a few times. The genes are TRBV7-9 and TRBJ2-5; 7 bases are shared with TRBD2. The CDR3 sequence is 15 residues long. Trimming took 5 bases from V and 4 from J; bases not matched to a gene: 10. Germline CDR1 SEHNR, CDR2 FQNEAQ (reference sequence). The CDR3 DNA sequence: TGTGCCAGCAGCCCGCCCGCGGGGGTATCAGAGACCCAGTACTTC. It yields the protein CASSPPAGVSETQYF.

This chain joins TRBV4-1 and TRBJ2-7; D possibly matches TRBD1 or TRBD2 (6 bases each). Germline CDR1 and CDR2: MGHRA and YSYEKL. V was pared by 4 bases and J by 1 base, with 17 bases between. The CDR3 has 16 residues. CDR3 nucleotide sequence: TGCGCCAGCAGCCCACTGGTTTGGGGGGCGTCCTACGAGCAGTACTTC. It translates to CASSPLVWGASYEQYF.

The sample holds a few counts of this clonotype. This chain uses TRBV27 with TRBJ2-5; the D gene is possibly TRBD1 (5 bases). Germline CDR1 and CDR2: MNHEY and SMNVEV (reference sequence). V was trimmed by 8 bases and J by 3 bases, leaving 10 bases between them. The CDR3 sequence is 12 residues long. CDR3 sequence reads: CASSGPEETQYF. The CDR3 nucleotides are TGTGCCAGCTCAGGGCCAGAAGAGACCCAGTACTTC.

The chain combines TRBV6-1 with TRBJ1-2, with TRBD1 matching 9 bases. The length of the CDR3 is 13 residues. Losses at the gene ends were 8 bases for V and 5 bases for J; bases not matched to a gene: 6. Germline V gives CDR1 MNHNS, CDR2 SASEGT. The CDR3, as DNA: TGTGCCAGCCGGGACAGGGAGTCGTATGGCTACACCTTC. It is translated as CASRDRESYGYTF.

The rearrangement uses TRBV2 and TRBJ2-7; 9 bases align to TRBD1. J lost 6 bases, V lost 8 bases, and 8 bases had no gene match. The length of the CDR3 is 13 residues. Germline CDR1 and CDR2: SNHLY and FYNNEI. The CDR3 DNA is TGTGCCAGCCAACGGGACAGGGCACTCGAGCAGTACTTC. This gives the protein CASQRDRALEQYF. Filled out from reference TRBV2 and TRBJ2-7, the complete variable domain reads EPEVTQTPSHQVTQMGQEVILRCVPISNHLYFYWYRQILGQKVEFLVSFYNNEISEKSEIFDDQFSVERPDGSNFTLKIRSTKLEDSAMYFCASQRDRALEQYFGPGTRLTVT.

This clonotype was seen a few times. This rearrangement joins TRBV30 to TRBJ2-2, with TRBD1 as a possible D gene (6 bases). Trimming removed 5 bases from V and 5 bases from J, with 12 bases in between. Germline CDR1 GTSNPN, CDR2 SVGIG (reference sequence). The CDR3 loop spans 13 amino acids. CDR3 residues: CAWAQGRTGELFF. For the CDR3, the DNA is TGTGCCTGGGCACAGGGACGGACCGGGGAGCTGTTTTTT.

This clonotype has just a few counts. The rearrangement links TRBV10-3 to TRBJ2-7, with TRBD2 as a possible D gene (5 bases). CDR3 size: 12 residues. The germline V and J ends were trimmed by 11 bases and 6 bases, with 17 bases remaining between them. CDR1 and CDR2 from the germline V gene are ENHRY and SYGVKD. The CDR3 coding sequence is TGTGCCTCCTCTCTACGCGAGGGCGAGCAGTACTTC. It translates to CASSLREGEQYF.

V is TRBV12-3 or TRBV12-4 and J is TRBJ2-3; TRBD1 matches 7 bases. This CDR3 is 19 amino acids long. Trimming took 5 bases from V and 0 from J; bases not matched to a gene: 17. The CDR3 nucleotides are TGTGCCAGCAGTCCCGACAGGGCCGACATCCTTCTTAGCACAGATACGCAGTATTTT. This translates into CASSPDRADILLSTDTQYF.

The CDR3 DNA is TGTGCCAGCAGTGAAGGGGGAGGGAGGACAGATACGCAGTATTTT. Amino acid sequence: CASSEGGGRTDTQYF. The V and J genes are TRBV6-1 and TRBJ2-3, with 7 bases fitting TRBD2. Trimming removed 1 base from V and 3 bases from J; junction bases left unmatched: 4. The CDR3 is 15 residues long. Germline-derived CDR1 and CDR2 are MNHNS and SASEGT.

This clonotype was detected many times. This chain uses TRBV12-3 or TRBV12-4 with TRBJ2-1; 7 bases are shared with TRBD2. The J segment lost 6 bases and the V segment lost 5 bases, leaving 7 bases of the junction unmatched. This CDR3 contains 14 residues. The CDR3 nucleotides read TGTGCCAGCAGTCGACGGACTAGGACCAATGAGCAGTTCTTC. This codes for CASSRRTRTNEQFF.

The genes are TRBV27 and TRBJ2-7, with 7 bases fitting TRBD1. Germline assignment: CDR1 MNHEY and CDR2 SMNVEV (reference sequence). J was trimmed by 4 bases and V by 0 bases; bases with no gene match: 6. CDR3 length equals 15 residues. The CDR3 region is CASSLSLGGSYEQYF. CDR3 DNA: TGTGCCAGCAGTTTATCGTTAGGGGGCTCTTACGAGCAGTACTTC.

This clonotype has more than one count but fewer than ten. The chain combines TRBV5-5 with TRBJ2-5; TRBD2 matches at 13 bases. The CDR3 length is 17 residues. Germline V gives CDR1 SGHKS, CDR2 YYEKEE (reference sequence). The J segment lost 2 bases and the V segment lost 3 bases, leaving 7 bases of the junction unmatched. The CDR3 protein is CASSSGLAGKKQETQYF. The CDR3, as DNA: TGTGCCAGCAGCTCGGGACTAGCGGGGAAAAAACAAGAGACCCAGTACTTC.

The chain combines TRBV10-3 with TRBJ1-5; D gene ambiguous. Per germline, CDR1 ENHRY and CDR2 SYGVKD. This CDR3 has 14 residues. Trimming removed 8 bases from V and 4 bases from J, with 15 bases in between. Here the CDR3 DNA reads TGTGCCATCGCCCGGGTAGAAGCAAATCAGCCCCAGCATTTT. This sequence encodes CAIARVEANQPQHF.

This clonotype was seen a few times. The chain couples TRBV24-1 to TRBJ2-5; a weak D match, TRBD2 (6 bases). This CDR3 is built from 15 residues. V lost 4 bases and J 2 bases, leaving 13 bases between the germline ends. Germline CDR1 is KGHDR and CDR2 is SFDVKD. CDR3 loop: CATSDPGTEQETQYF. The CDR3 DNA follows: TGTGCCACCAGTGACCCTGGGACTGAACAAGAGACCCAGTACTTC.

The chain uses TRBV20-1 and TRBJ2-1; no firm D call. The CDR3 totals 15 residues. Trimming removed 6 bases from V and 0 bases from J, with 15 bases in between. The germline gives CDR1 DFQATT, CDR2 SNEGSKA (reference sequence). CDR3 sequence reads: CSASPHQSSYNEQFF. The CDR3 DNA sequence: TGCAGTGCCAGCCCCCACCAGAGCTCCTACAATGAGCAGTTCTTC.

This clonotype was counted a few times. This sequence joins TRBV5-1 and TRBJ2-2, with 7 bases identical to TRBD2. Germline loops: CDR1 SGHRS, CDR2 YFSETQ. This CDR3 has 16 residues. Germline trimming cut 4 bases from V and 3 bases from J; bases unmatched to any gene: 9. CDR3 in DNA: TGCGCCAGCAGCGTAGGGAGGGAGCTATACACCGGGGAGCTGTTTTTT. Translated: CASSVGRELYTGELFF.

The CDR3 reads CSARDPAGVVVDEQFF. The CDR3 bases are TGCAGTGCTAGAGATCCCGCGGGAGTGGTTGTCGATGAGCAGTTCTTC. The chain joins TRBV20-1 to TRBJ2-1; 7 bases line up with TRBD2. V shed 0 bases, J shed 8 bases, and the junction held 13 bases outside the gene matches. CDR1 and CDR2 (germline): DFQATT, SNEGSKA (reference sequence). This CDR3 region has 16 residues.

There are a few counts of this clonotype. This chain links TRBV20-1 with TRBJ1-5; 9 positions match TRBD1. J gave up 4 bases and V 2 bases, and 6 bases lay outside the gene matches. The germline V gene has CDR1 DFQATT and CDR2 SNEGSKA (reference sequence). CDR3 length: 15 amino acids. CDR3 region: CSARPGTGINQPQHF. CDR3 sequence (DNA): TGCAGTGCTAGACCCGGGACAGGGATAAATCAGCCCCAGCATTTT.